Here is one T cell receptor (beta chain) with its context. Its specificity is unknown. V was shortened by 3 bases and J by 5 bases, with 14 bases between the two germline ends. The CDR3 totals 13 residues. Germline CDR1 is GTSNPN and CDR2 is SVGIG (reference sequence). This specimen comes from a study of beta chain features in type 1 diabetes. Study results and limitations: Significant though moderate, a shortening of TCRB CDR3s appeared in all four CD4+ subsets of Type 1 diabetes patients. Patients with type 1 diabetes showed fewer VDJ junction insertions and more deletions.

Every bit of the isolated RNA underwent reverse transcription, so sequencing read expressed TCRB transcripts. TCRdb's copy holds only in-frame clones and misses some; the assay was immunoSEQ multiplex PCR. The sample has 450,000 or so clones; about an eighth are singletons. This chain links TRBV30 with TRBJ2-7, with D possibly matching TRBD2 (6 bases). The TCR comes from a woman younger than 35 in good health. Input material: naive CD4+ T cells from blood. CDR3 residues: CAWSRGKWDEQYF. The CDR3 bases are TGTGCCTGGAGCCGCGGGAAGTGGGACGAGCAGTACTTC.